Below, 8 T cell receptor beta chains from the same sample are listed, as sequenced in a study of T cell responses to AZD1222 COVID-19 vaccine. Some clones are missing from TCRdb's copy, which holds only in-frame ones; the method was immunoSEQ multiplex PCR. The repertoire holds approximately 220,000 clones, just over 90% seen once, with roughly 1% in the top ten. The sample in question was peripheral blood, obtained on day 0 of MenACWY control vaccination. These receptors were collected from an adult in good health.

The chain recombines TRBV3-1 (or the pseudogene TRBV3-2) with TRBJ1-4; 8 bases are a match to TRBD1. Unmatched junction bases numbered 2, after V lost 3 bases and J lost 5 bases. Germline CDR1 reads LGHDT; CDR2 reads YNNKEL (reference sequence). The CDR3 is 14 amino acids. CDR3 nucleotides: TGTGCCAGCAGCCACGGGGACAGGAATGAAAAACTGTTTTTT. Protein: CASSHGDRNEKLFF.

This clone showed up just once. This chain links TRBV18 with TRBJ1-2; no reliable D call. This CDR3 region has 14 residues. Germline V gene sequence: CDR1 KGHSH, CDR2 LQKENI. Trimming left V 3 bases short and J 1 base short, with 9 bases between. The CDR3 DNA follows: TGTGCCAGCTCACCGTCAAGGATTAACTATGGCTACACCTTC. Residues: CASSPSRINYGYTF.

V gene TRBV30 combines with J gene TRBJ1-5; D possibly corresponds to TRBD1 (6 bases). V lost 4 bases, J lost 7 bases, and 11 bases lay in between. The CDR3 totals 12 residues. Germline assignment: CDR1 GTSNPN and CDR2 SVGIG (reference sequence). CDR3 bases: TGTGCCTGGAATACAGGGATACAGCCCCAGCATTTT. It codes for CAWNTGIQPQHF.

The V call is TRBV5-8, the J call TRBJ1-1; D perhaps matches TRBD1 (5 bases). Trimming removed 3 bases at V and 1 base at J, with 13 bases between. Germline lookup yields CDR1 SGHTS and CDR2 YDEGEE. The CDR3 runs to 15 residues. In nucleotides, the CDR3 is TGTGCCAGCAGCTCCTTAGGGACCAAGAACACTGAAGCTTTCTTT. It codes for CASSSLGTKNTEAFF.

This chain links TRBV27 with TRBJ2-3; D may be TRBD2 (6 bases). The CDR3 spans 17 residues. Trimming removed 2 bases from V and 2 bases from J, with 17 bases in between. Germline V gene data show CDR1 as MNHEY and CDR2 as SMNVEV (reference sequence). The CDR3 here is CASSLLGSPGDTDTQYF. DNA of the CDR3: TGTGCCAGCAGTTTACTTGGTTCCCCGGGGGACACAGATACGCAGTATTTT.

The V and J genes are TRBV6-5 and TRBJ2-7; no firm D call. Germline CDR1 and CDR2: MNHEY and SVGAGI. V was trimmed by 2 bases and J by 2 bases, leaving 4 bases between them. CDR3 length equals 12 residues. The DNA of the CDR3 is TGTGCCAGCAGTTACACGACCTACGAGCAGTACTTC. Protein sequence: CASSYTTYEQYF.

This chain uses TRBV6-2 or TRBV6-3 with TRBJ2-2; no clear D. V was pared by 5 bases and J by 0 bases, with 10 bases between. The CDR3 totals 15 residues. The germline V gene has CDR1 MNHEY and CDR2 SVGEGT. CDR3 protein: CASSPWQPNTGELFF. CDR3 nucleotide sequence: TGTGCCAGCAGTCCATGGCAGCCGAACACCGGGGAGCTGTTTTTT.

The chain employs TRBV10-3 and TRBJ2-7, with a possible D match to TRBD2 (6 bases). Germline CDR1 reads ENHRY; CDR2 reads SYGVKD. Trimming left V 4 bases short and J 0 bases short, with 13 bases between. CDR3 length: 15 residues. The CDR3 region has the DNA TGTGCCATCAGTGGGGGCGGGACTTCCTCCTACGAGCAGTACTTC. It specifies CAISGGGTSSYEQYF.